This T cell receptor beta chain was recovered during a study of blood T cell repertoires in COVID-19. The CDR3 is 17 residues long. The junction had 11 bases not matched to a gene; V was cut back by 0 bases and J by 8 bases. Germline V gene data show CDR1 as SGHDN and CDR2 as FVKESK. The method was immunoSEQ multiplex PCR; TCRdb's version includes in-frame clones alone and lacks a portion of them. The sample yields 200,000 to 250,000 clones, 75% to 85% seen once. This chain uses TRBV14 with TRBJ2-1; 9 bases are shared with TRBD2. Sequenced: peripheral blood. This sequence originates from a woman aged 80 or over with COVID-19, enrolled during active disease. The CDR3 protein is CASSQDRRAGGMYEQFF. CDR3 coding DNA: TGTGCCAGCAGCCAAGATCGAAGAGCGGGAGGAATGTATGAGCAGTTCTTC.